These 2 T cell receptor beta chains share one sample of origin, sequenced in a study of shared clonotypes between healthy human individuals. Sequencing used immunoSEQ multiplex PCR; TCRdb keeps in-frame clones, though not all of them. The table shows roughly 2.5 million clones, with more than 90% occurring only once. The sequencing input was naive CD4+ T cells sorted from blood. Documented subset: CD45RA+ positively selected. These TCRs come from a man between 18 and 29 years old in good health.

This chain links TRBV6-1 with TRBJ2-5; D unresolved. This CDR3 has 16 amino acids. With 0 bases removed from V and 0 bases from J, the gap between germline ends came to 11 bases. Germline-derived CDR1 and CDR2 are MNHNS and SASEGT. Written as DNA, the CDR3 is TGTGCCAGCAGTGAAGCGCGACCGGGCTACCAAGAGACCCAGTACTTC. Amino acids: CASSEARPGYQETQYF.

Here the CDR3 DNA reads TGTGCCAGCAGGGCCGGGACAGGGAGTAATTCACCCCTCCACTTT. Its protein is CASRAGTGSNSPLHF. The chain joins TRBV6-6 to TRBJ1-6; 9 bases map to TRBD1. The CDR3 is 15 amino acids. With V trimmed by 6 bases and J by 6 bases, 6 bases remained unmatched. Germline V gene lookup returns CDR1 MNHNY and CDR2 SVGAGI (reference sequence).